Listed below are T cell receptor beta chains from one sample, sequenced in a study of blood T cell repertoires in COVID-19. Clones were read by immunoSEQ multiplex PCR, and TCRdb kept only the in-frame ones, dropping some. The sample includes more than 55,000 clones, around 88% of them seen just once. The sequenced sample was peripheral blood. Source of these receptors: a man in his 60s with acute or convalescent COVID-19. The CDR3 runs from the conserved cysteine through the conserved F or W. D genes are given only for firm matches. The size field is filled for only some rows; it gives once, few, many or a size class.

cdr3_nt: TGTGCCAGCAGGACTAGCGGGCCCTACAATGAGCAGTTCTTC; cdr3_aa: CASRTSGPYNEQFF; v_call: TRBV2; d_call: TRBD2; clone_size: -; j_call: TRBJ2-1
cdr3_nt: TGTGCCAGCAGTGACGGGGGTAAGAGAAACGAGCAGTACTTC; cdr3_aa: CASSDGGKRNEQYF; v_call: TRBV6-1; d_call: -; clone_size: few; j_call: TRBJ2-7
cdr3_nt: TGTGCCAGCAGCTTACAGCTATTGAACACTGAAGCTTTCTTT; cdr3_aa: CASSLQLLNTEAFF; v_call: TRBV5-4; d_call: -; clone_size: -; j_call: TRBJ1-1
cdr3_nt: TGTGCCAGCAGCCCGGACAGGGGCCAAGAGACCCAGTACTTC; cdr3_aa: CASSPDRGQETQYF; v_call: TRBV7-8; d_call: TRBD1; clone_size: -; j_call: TRBJ2-5
cdr3_nt: TGCGCCAGCAGCACTGACAGGGTTGGCTATGGCTACACCTTC; cdr3_aa: CASSTDRVGYGYTF; v_call: TRBV5-1; d_call: TRBD1; clone_size: -; j_call: TRBJ1-2
cdr3_nt: TGTGCCAGCACTGGACTAGCGGGAGGGCTCTCCTACAATGAGCAGTTCTTC; cdr3_aa: CASTGLAGGLSYNEQFF; v_call: TRBV25-1; d_call: TRBD2; clone_size: -; j_call: TRBJ2-1
cdr3_nt: TGTGCCAGCAGCGTAGTGGGGGGATACCAAGAGACCCAGTACTTC; cdr3_aa: CASSVVGGYQETQYF; v_call: TRBV9; d_call: -; clone_size: -; j_call: TRBJ2-5
cdr3_nt: TGTGCCAGCAGCCGGACAGGGTCGACAGATACGCAGTATTTT; cdr3_aa: CASSRTGSTDTQYF; v_call: TRBV7-3; d_call: TRBD1; clone_size: -; j_call: TRBJ2-3
cdr3_nt: TGCGCCAGCAACTTGGGTCCGAGGGACGAGCAGTACTTC; cdr3_aa: CASNLGPRDEQYF; v_call: TRBV5-1; d_call: -; clone_size: -; j_call: TRBJ2-7
cdr3_nt: TGTGCCAGCAGTTACCACGGGACAGGGCCCGGACGCCAGCCCCAGCATTTT; cdr3_aa: CASSYHGTGPGRQPQHF; v_call: TRBV6-2/TRBV6-3; d_call: TRBD1; clone_size: -; j_call: TRBJ1-5
cdr3_nt: TGTGCCAGCAGCTTTTATAACAGCTTCTTCCCGAACACTGAAGCTTTCTTT; cdr3_aa: CASSFYNSFFPNTEAFF; v_call: TRBV11-2; d_call: -; clone_size: -; j_call: TRBJ1-1
cdr3_nt: TGCGCCAGCAGCCTCGTAGCGGGACAAACGGATGAGCAGTTCTTC; cdr3_aa: CASSLVAGQTDEQFF; v_call: TRBV5-1; d_call: TRBD2; clone_size: -; j_call: TRBJ2-1
cdr3_nt: TGTGCCAGCAGTGCCGCAGGGGGGAATGAGCAGTTCTTC; cdr3_aa: CASSAAGGNEQFF; v_call: TRBV6-4; d_call: -; clone_size: once; j_call: TRBJ2-1
cdr3_nt: TGTGCCAGCAGTTTTAACAGCCAACTGTTTTTT; cdr3_aa: CASSFNSQLFF; v_call: TRBV28; d_call: -; clone_size: -; j_call: TRBJ1-4
cdr3_nt: TGTGCCAGCAGTTACTTCCGGGACAGACAAAAAGCTTTCTTT; cdr3_aa: CASSYFRDRQKAFF; v_call: TRBV6-5; d_call: TRBD1; clone_size: -; j_call: TRBJ1-1
cdr3_nt: TGCGCCAGCAGACAAGCGGGAGTAGAGACCCAGTACTTC; cdr3_aa: CASRQAGVETQYF; v_call: TRBV5-1; d_call: TRBD2; clone_size: -; j_call: TRBJ2-5
cdr3_nt: TGTGCCAGTAGTTCGACTAGCGGGACCGGGGAGCTGTTTTTT; cdr3_aa: CASSSTSGTGELFF; v_call: TRBV19; d_call: TRBD2; clone_size: -; j_call: TRBJ2-2
cdr3_nt: TGTGCCAGCAGCTTTTCAGACTCTGGAAACACCATATATTTT; cdr3_aa: CASSFSDSGNTIYF; v_call: TRBV11-2; d_call: -; clone_size: -; j_call: TRBJ1-3
cdr3_nt: TGCAGCGTTCGGACAGGGGGCCGCTACGAGCAGTACTTC; cdr3_aa: CSVRTGGRYEQYF; v_call: TRBV29-1; d_call: TRBD1; clone_size: -; j_call: TRBJ2-7
cdr3_nt: TGTGCCAGCAGCGCGACTGATACCTCTGGAAACACCATATATTTT; cdr3_aa: CASSATDTSGNTIYF; v_call: TRBV5-6; d_call: -; clone_size: -; j_call: TRBJ1-3
cdr3_nt: TGTGCCAGCAGTGGGCGGACAGGGGAAGAGACCCAGTACTTC; cdr3_aa: CASSGRTGEETQYF; v_call: TRBV2; d_call: TRBD1; clone_size: -; j_call: TRBJ2-5
cdr3_nt: TGTGCCACCAGTGACCGACAGGGGGCCCTTTTTGATGAGCAGTTCTTC; cdr3_aa: CATSDRQGALFDEQFF; v_call: TRBV24-1; d_call: TRBD1; clone_size: -; j_call: TRBJ2-1
cdr3_nt: TGTGCTAGTGCCCATCGGGTAGCGGCTGATACGCAGTATTTT; cdr3_aa: CASAHRVAADTQYF; v_call: TRBV12-5; d_call: -; clone_size: -; j_call: TRBJ2-3
cdr3_nt: TGCGCCAGCACCGGGACTAGCGGGAGGACCGATACGCAGTATTTT; cdr3_aa: CASTGTSGRTDTQYF; v_call: TRBV5-1; d_call: TRBD2; clone_size: -; j_call: TRBJ2-3
cdr3_nt: TGCAGCGTTGACGAAGACAGGGGGACAGATACGCAGTATTTT; cdr3_aa: CSVDEDRGTDTQYF; v_call: TRBV29-1; d_call: TRBD1; clone_size: -; j_call: TRBJ2-3
cdr3_nt: TGTGCCAGCAGTGACCGGCAGGGGTGGGATGAGCAGTTCTTC; cdr3_aa: CASSDRQGWDEQFF; v_call: TRBV6-1; d_call: -; clone_size: -; j_call: TRBJ2-1
cdr3_nt: TGTGCCAGCTCACCAACGGCAGGGGGCGTGGGCACTGAAGCTTTCTTT; cdr3_aa: CASSPTAGGVGTEAFF; v_call: TRBV18; d_call: TRBD1; clone_size: -; j_call: TRBJ1-1
cdr3_nt: TGCGCCAGCAGCCAGGGCGGGACAGGGGAGTACGAGCAGTACTTC; cdr3_aa: CASSQGGTGEYEQYF; v_call: TRBV4-1; d_call: TRBD1; clone_size: -; j_call: TRBJ2-7
cdr3_nt: TGTGCCAGCACAAGGCCCAGAGGGCCCTATGGCTACACCTTC; cdr3_aa: CASTRPRGPYGYTF; v_call: TRBV5-8; d_call: -; clone_size: -; j_call: TRBJ1-2
cdr3_nt: TGTGCCAGCAGGAGGACAGGGCGGAACACTGAAGCTTTCTTT; cdr3_aa: CASRRTGRNTEAFF; v_call: TRBV5-6; d_call: TRBD1; clone_size: few; j_call: TRBJ1-1
cdr3_nt: TGTGCCAGTAGTTTTGACTTCGCAGATACGCAGTATTTT; cdr3_aa: CASSFDFADTQYF; v_call: TRBV19; d_call: -; clone_size: -; j_call: TRBJ2-3
cdr3_nt: TGTGCCAGCAGTGAGTCGGGGGACAGACAAGAGACCCAGTACTTC; cdr3_aa: CASSESGDRQETQYF; v_call: TRBV25-1; d_call: -; clone_size: -; j_call: TRBJ2-5
cdr3_nt: TGTGCCAGCAGCTTGCGTCAGGGGACAGATACGCAGTATTTT; cdr3_aa: CASSLRQGTDTQYF; v_call: TRBV5-5; d_call: -; clone_size: -; j_call: TRBJ2-3
cdr3_nt: TGTGCCAGCAGCCAGAGGGCTTCGTACAATGAGCAGTTCTTC; cdr3_aa: CASSQRASYNEQFF; v_call: TRBV5-4; d_call: -; clone_size: -; j_call: TRBJ2-1
cdr3_nt: TGTGCCACCAGCAGAGAAGGGACAGATGGAAGTGGGGAGACCCAGTACTTC; cdr3_aa: CATSREGTDGSGETQYF; v_call: TRBV15; d_call: TRBD1; clone_size: -; j_call: TRBJ2-5
cdr3_nt: TGTGCCAGCAGCTCGGGGGCAGGGGGCTATCAGCCCCAGCATTTT; cdr3_aa: CASSSGAGGYQPQHF; v_call: TRBV7-6; d_call: TRBD1; clone_size: -; j_call: TRBJ1-5
cdr3_nt: TGTGCCAGCAGCTTACTTCGGGAGTCCGAGCAGTACTTC; cdr3_aa: CASSLLRESEQYF; v_call: TRBV7-9; d_call: -; clone_size: -; j_call: TRBJ2-7
cdr3_nt: TGTGCCAGCAGCTGGGGGGAGTCGGTCGGGGATACGCAGTATTTT; cdr3_aa: CASSWGESVGDTQYF; v_call: TRBV5-6; d_call: -; clone_size: few; j_call: TRBJ2-3
cdr3_nt: TGTGCCACCAGCAGAGTCCCCCGAAGGAGGACCGGGGAGCTGTTTTTT; cdr3_aa: CATSRVPRRRTGELFF; v_call: TRBV15; d_call: -; clone_size: -; j_call: TRBJ2-2
cdr3_nt: TGCGCCAGCAGCTTACAGGGGACGACTAACTATGGCTACACCTTC; cdr3_aa: CASSLQGTTNYGYTF; v_call: TRBV5-1; d_call: TRBD1; clone_size: -; j_call: TRBJ1-2
cdr3_nt: TGTGCCAGCAGTAGGACTACCGCCTCAGATACGCAGTATTTT; cdr3_aa: CASSRTTASDTQYF; v_call: TRBV9; d_call: -; clone_size: -; j_call: TRBJ2-3
cdr3_nt: TGTGCCTGGAGTGGTTCCCGAAGCGGAAGCACAGATACGCAGTATTTT; cdr3_aa: CAWSGSRSGSTDTQYF; v_call: TRBV30; d_call: -; clone_size: -; j_call: TRBJ2-3
cdr3_nt: TGTGCCACCAGTGATTTGCAGGGTTACGAGCAGTACTTC; cdr3_aa: CATSDLQGYEQYF; v_call: TRBV24-1; d_call: -; clone_size: -; j_call: TRBJ2-7
cdr3_nt: TGTGCCAGCAGCGTAGGGGTAGCAGGGTGGGACAATGAGCAGTTCTTC; cdr3_aa: CASSVGVAGWDNEQFF; v_call: TRBV9; d_call: -; clone_size: -; j_call: TRBJ2-1